There are a few counts of the clone carrying this T cell receptor beta chain. The antigen remains undetermined. A multiplex PCR was run with 60 Vbeta primers and 13 Jbeta primers. The data were produced by immunoSEQ multiplex PCR, yet TCRdb's version contains in-frame clones alone and is incomplete. The sample lists 65,000 to 80,000 clones; approximately 80% were seen once. This CDR3 spans 12 amino acids. Germline loops: CDR1 GTSNPN, CDR2 SVGIG (reference sequence). With 5 bases removed from V and 4 bases from J, the gap between germline ends came to 12 bases. This sample is part of a study of cytomegalovirus exposure and HLA in healthy donors. At the level of the study: Of 350 to 400 genotyped donors, roughly 81% grouped in the Caucasian-associated ancestry cluster.

Study findings and constraints: The classifier, whose performance was assessed in both the original and validation cohorts, reportedly diagnosed cytomegalovirus status with high specificity and sensitivity. According to a later analysis, most TCR beta chains associated with CMV appeared HLA-restricted.

The chain is built from TRBV30 and TRBJ2-7; D gene uncertain. The sample consisted of PBMCs. The sequence derives from a woman between 35 and 50 years old in good health and CMV-seropositive. CDR3 nucleotides: TGTGCCTGGGCAGGTGGTAATTACGAGCAGTACTTC. Its translation is CAWAGGNYEQYF. Based on the CDR3 plus reference TRBV30 and TRBJ2-7, the full variable domain is SQTIHQWPATLVQPVGSPLSLECTVEGTSNPNLYWYRQAAGRGLQLLFYSVGIGQISSEVPQNLSASRPQDRQFILSSKKLLLSDSGFYLCAWAGGNYEQYFGPGTRLTVT.